The 11 T cell receptor beta chains below were found in one sample sequenced in a study of blood T cells in healthy people across ages. Sample-barcoded 5' priming and a J-beta primer mix drove a second PCR of about 6 to 12 cycles. TCRdb ran MiXCR on the 5' RACE reads and lists one entry per CDR3 protein. The sample lists around 870,000 distinct CDR3 sequences, around 30% occurring once. Sequenced input: blood. Every receptor here comes from an elderly woman in good health.

This clonotype appeared many times. The V and J genes are TRBV10-3 and TRBJ2-5; no definite D call. CDR1 and CDR2 (germline): ENHRY, SYGVKD. V was shortened by 2 bases and J by 5 bases, with 9 bases between the two germline ends. This CDR3 has 13 residues. In DNA, the CDR3 is TGTGCCATCAGTGAGATGGGATCGGAGACCCAGTACTTC. Translating it yields CAISEMGSETQYF.

This clonotype has just a few counts. The rearrangement joins TRBV7-2 to TRBJ1-1, with a weak D call TRBD1 (6 bases). V was trimmed by 5 bases and J by 8 bases, leaving 18 bases between them. The germline gives CDR1 SGHTA, CDR2 FQGNSA. This CDR3 spans 14 amino acids. The DNA for the CDR3 is TGTGCCAGCAGCCAGCATGACAGGCCACGGGAAGCTTTCTTT. This translates into CASSQHDRPREAFF.

The V call is TRBV29-1, the J call TRBJ1-1; unclear D gene. V was cut by 6 bases and J by 0 bases, with 8 bases left in between. CDR3 length: 12 amino acids. Germline-derived CDR1 and CDR2 are SQVTM and ANQGSEA. This CDR3 is CSVKTVNTEAFF. In DNA form, the CDR3 reads TGCAGCGTCAAGACGGTGAACACTGAAGCTTTCTTT.

Concerning this clonotype: This could be a read error, since a much larger clone is one nucleotide away. This chain connects TRBV7-6 to TRBJ1-1, with D hard to call. V dropped 4 bases and J dropped 5 bases, with 20 bases sitting between them. Germline values: CDR1 SGHVS, CDR2 FNYEAQ. The CDR3 runs 16 residues. The CDR3 spells CASSSRGEGFGTEAFF. CDR3 sequence (DNA): TGTGCCAGCAGCTCCCGCGGCGAAGGTTTTGGAACTGAAGCTTTCTTT.

Turning to this clonotype: A much larger clone lies a single base off, so this may be a read error. This sequence joins TRBV6-5 and TRBJ2-7, with a tentative D call TRBD1 (6 bases). Matching the DNA end better, TRBJ2-5 makes the J call doubtful. Germline assignment: CDR1 MNHEY and CDR2 SVGAGI. This CDR3 has 16 residues. CDR3 sequence (DNA): TGTGCCAGCAGTTACTCGTCGGCTTCTAAAGGGGGGACCCAGTACTTC. Protein product: CASSYSSASKGGTQYF.

V is TRBV5-1 and J is TRBJ1-2; 7 nucleotides agree with TRBD1. The germline V gene encodes CDR1 SGHRS and CDR2 YFSETQ. The V and J ends lost 2 bases and 5 bases, in that order; junction bases with no gene match: 9. The CDR3 loop spans 15 amino acids. CDR3 sequence: CASSLRGQALYGYTF. DNA for the CDR3: TGCGCCAGCAGCTTAAGAGGACAGGCCCTTTATGGCTACACCTTC.

In this sample, this clonotype turned up many times. The chain uses TRBV3-1 and TRBJ1-1; D is ambiguous. In germline, CDR1 is LGHDT, CDR2 YNNKEL (reference sequence). The CDR3 contains 13 residues. V was shortened by 1 base and J by 11 bases, with 14 bases between the two germline ends. CDR3 bases: TGTGCCAGCAGCCAAGGGGTCGGATTTGGTGCTTTCTTT. Residues: CASSQGVGFGAFF.

V usage is TRBV28 and J usage is TRBJ1-4; no definite D call. V lost 6 bases and J lost 8, with 19 bases in between. CDR1 is MDHEN and CDR2 is SYDVKM in the germline V gene. The CDR3 extends over 15 amino acids. The CDR3 sequence is CASSLPSGSREKLFF. The DNA for the CDR3 is TGTGCCAGCAGCCTCCCCAGCGGGAGTCGCGAAAAACTGTTTTTT.

There are many counts of this clonotype. The CDR3 sequence is CASTTTGTGEETQYF. The CDR3 coding sequence is TGTGCCAGCACCACAACCGGGACAGGGGAAGAGACCCAGTACTTC. This rearrangement joins TRBV6-2 or TRBV6-3 to TRBJ2-5; the match to TRBD1 covers 10 bases. This CDR3 is 15 amino acids long. The germline gives CDR1 MNHEY, CDR2 SVGEGT. The V gene end was trimmed by 7 bases and the J gene end by 3 bases; junction bases not matched to a gene: 8.

The sample holds a few counts of this clonotype. The V gene is TRBV5-6, the J gene TRBJ1-2; 8 bases are a match to TRBD1. V lost 4 bases, J lost 4 bases, and 12 bases stayed unmatched. The CDR3 spans 16 residues. Germline V lookup: CDR1 SGHDT, CDR2 YYEEEE. The CDR3 bases are TGTGCCAGCAGCAGCGAAGGGGGACAGGCACCCTATGGCTACACCTTC. Translated, it gives CASSSEGGQAPYGYTF.

This clonotype was found many times. The chain is built from TRBV6-2 or TRBV6-3 and TRBJ2-3; TRBD1 agrees at 10 bases. Trimming took 2 bases from V and 6 from J; bases not matched to a gene: 8. CDR3 size: 16 residues. In germline, CDR1 is MNHEY, CDR2 SVGEGT. CDR3 in DNA: TGTGCCAGCAGTTACCGGACAGGGGGGTTATGGGATACGCAGTATTTT. This sequence encodes CASSYRTGGLWDTQYF.